This TCR beta chain derives from a study of blood T cell repertoires in COVID-19. Whole-study context: The origin of the acute and convalescent COVID-19 samples was the United States, Italy and Spain.

In germline, CDR1 is MNHEY, CDR2 SVGAGI. Trimming took 0 bases from V and 0 from J, leaving 10 bases between them. The CDR3 has 16 amino acids. Authors' analysis steps: Estimation of nucleated cell counts relied on the amplification of reference gene primers. Repertoires were generated with immunoSEQ multiplex PCR, while TCRdb's copy carries only in-frame clones and drops some. D and trimming were read from the DNA, whereas the V and J calls and clone size are those reported in that table. The sample contains 150,000 to 200,000 clones, roughly 77% of which appear only once. One Seattle source followed patients from active infection through their disease course.

The sample was peripheral blood. The V and J genes are TRBV6-5 and TRBJ2-3; D is undetermined. This TCR came from an elderly woman with COVID-19, enrolled during active disease. In DNA, the CDR3 is TGTGCCAGCAGTTACTCCCCCGCAGGCAGCACAGATACGCAGTATTTT. Translation gives CASSYSPAGSTDTQYF.